The entry that follows covers one T cell receptor (beta chain) sequence. The record originates from a study of blood T cell repertoires in COVID-19. In assigning cohorts, the study relied on participant-reported clinical history. Per the original methods: Amplified reference gene primers provided the basis for estimating nucleated cell counts. Here immunoSEQ multiplex PCR was the method, and the copy in TCRdb shows in-frame clones only, minus some. V and J calls and clone size come straight from that table; D and trimming were deduced from the DNA. The table shows around 140,000 clones, with about 83% occurring only once. The CDR3 is 17 residues long. Germline V gives CDR1 MGHRA, CDR2 YSYEKL. The germline V and J ends were trimmed by 5 bases and 6 bases, with 26 bases remaining between them.

The sequence derives from a woman aged 50 to 60 with acute COVID-19. Sequencing was done on a sample of PBMCs or T cells enriched from blood (not recorded which). V and J are TRBV4-1 and TRBJ2-7; D is possibly TRBD1 (6 bases). The CDR3: CASSKTVSGHRSAEQYF. Here the CDR3 DNA reads TGCGCCAGCAGCAAGACAGTTTCGGGACACCGGTCGGCCGAGCAGTACTTC.